Following are 15 T cell receptor beta chains from one sample sequenced in a study of T cell repertoires in cytomegalovirus infection. TCRdb itself ran the reads through MiXCR, one entry per CDR3 protein. This sample has fewer than 350,000 distinct CDR3 sequences; more than 8% occur once, and the top ten carry roughly 4.5%. The material sequenced was PBMCs. The source is a human donor in good health (CMV status not recorded). Some clones in this sample may be carry-over from other donors' samples.

V usage is TRBV28 and J usage is TRBJ2-7, with a weak D call TRBD2 (5 bases). The germline V gene encodes CDR1 MDHEN and CDR2 SYDVKM. The CDR3 extends over 15 amino acids. V lost 3 bases and J 0 bases, leaving 12 bases between the germline ends. The CDR3 bases are TGTGCCAGCAGTTTGGGTAGCGCCCTCTCCTACGAGCAGTACTTC. Translated, it gives CASSLGSALSYEQYF.

This sequence joins TRBV29-1 and TRBJ2-7; either TRBD1 or TRBD2 may supply D (6 bases each). The CDR3 spans 14 residues. The V end lost 4 bases, the J end lost 2 bases, and 15 bases lay between the germline ends. The germline V gene has CDR1 SQVTM and CDR2 ANQGSEA. CDR3 protein: CSVGGAGQTYEQYF. The CDR3 DNA follows: TGCAGCGTTGGGGGGGCAGGCCAAACCTACGAGCAGTACTTC.

Many counts were recorded for this clonotype. The chain has TRBV7-2 and TRBJ1-5; TRBD1 might be the D (5 bases). V lost 2 bases and J 3 bases, leaving 8 bases between the germline ends. Germline V lookup: CDR1 SGHTA, CDR2 FQGNSA. The CDR3 loop spans 14 amino acids. In DNA, the CDR3 is TGTGCCAGCAGCTTAAATGGACACAATCAGCCCCAGCATTTT. Translation: CASSLNGHNQPQHF.

The CDR3 nucleotides read TGTGCCAGCAGCCCGGACAGCCTAAATGAAAAACTGTTTTTT. Translated: CASSPDSLNEKLFF. J is TRBJ1-4 and V is TRBV28; D may be TRBD1 (6 bases). Germline CDR1 is MDHEN and CDR2 is SYDVKM. This CDR3 is built from 14 residues. Between the trimmed V and J ends, which lost 6 bases and 5 bases, there was a span of 13 bases.

This chain joins TRBV6-5 and TRBJ1-5; 7 positions agree with TRBD1. V was clipped by 7 bases and J by 7 bases; unmatched bases: 13. There are 15 residues in the CDR3. Germline CDR1 MNHEY, CDR2 SVGAGI. The CDR3 loop reads CASTKTGEGGQPQHF. The CDR3 DNA sequence: TGTGCCAGCACCAAAACAGGGGAAGGGGGACAGCCCCAGCATTTT.

The chain carries TRBV7-6 and TRBJ1-4; tentatively, D is TRBD1 (5 bases). Germline V gene lookup returns CDR1 SGHVS and CDR2 FNYEAQ. The CDR3 contains 16 residues. Trimming left V 5 bases short and J 4 bases short, with 17 bases between. The CDR3 is CASSARSWGFNEKLFF. The CDR3 coding sequence is TGTGCCAGCAGCGCCCGCTCCTGGGGGTTTAATGAAAAACTGTTTTTT.

In its sample, this clonotype was seen many times. J is TRBJ1-1 and V is TRBV7-2, with D perhaps TRBD1 (5 bases). This CDR3 is built from 12 residues. CDR1 and CDR2 from the germline V gene are SGHTA and FQGNSA. With 7 bases removed from V and 9 bases from J, the gap between germline ends came to 15 bases. CDR3: CASTLRRGQAFF. CDR3 nucleotides: TGTGCCAGCACCTTGAGAAGGGGCCAAGCTTTCTTT. Full variable domain (outside the CDR3, taken from reference TRBV7-2 and TRBJ1-1): GAGVSQSPSNKVTEKGKDVELRCDPISGHTALYWYRQSLGQGLEFLIYFQGNSAPDKSGLPSDRFSAERTGGSVSTLTIQRTQQEDSAVYLCASTLRRGQAFFGQGTRLTVV.

This clonotype showed up just a few times. The chain uses TRBV20-1 and TRBJ2-1; 7 bases match TRBD2. V shed 1 base, J shed 3 bases, and the junction held 12 bases outside the gene matches. The CDR3 has 17 amino acids. Germline assignment: CDR1 DFQATT and CDR2 SNEGSKA (reference sequence). CDR3 in amino acids: CSARAPGWEGLYNEQFF. The CDR3 coding sequence is TGCAGTGCTAGAGCCCCCGGGTGGGAGGGCCTCTACAATGAGCAGTTCTTC.

This clonotype was seen a few times. The J gene is TRBJ2-3, the V gene TRBV24-1, with no clear D. CDR3 length: 15 amino acids. From germline, CDR1 is KGHDR and CDR2 SFDVKD. V was trimmed by 0 bases and J by 2 bases, leaving 8 bases between them. CDR3 sequence (DNA): TGTGCCACCAGTGATTTGAACAGCCACACAGATACGCAGTATTTT. It yields the protein CATSDLNSHTDTQYF.

This clonotype has at least ten counts. The chain links TRBV7-2 to TRBJ1-1, with TRBD1 matching over 8 bases. After removal of 5 bases from V and 11 bases from J, the junction contained 13 bases not matched to a gene. The CDR3 extends over 14 amino acids. The germline V gene has CDR1 SGHTA and CDR2 FQGNSA. The CDR3 bases are TGTGCCAGCAGCACCGGGACAGGAGGCTGGCTGGCTTTCTTT. This sequence encodes CASSTGTGGWLAFF.

This chain uses TRBV7-9 with TRBJ2-1; weak D call: TRBD2 (6 bases). CDR1 SEHNR and CDR2 FQNEAQ come from the germline V gene (reference sequence). The CDR3 runs 13 residues. Trimming removed 8 bases from V and 4 bases from J, with 12 bases in between. The CDR3 region is CASRREPYNEQFF. CDR3 coding DNA: TGTGCCAGCCGCCGGGAGCCTTACAATGAGCAGTTCTTC.

This clonotype was observed at least ten times. J is TRBJ2-2 and V is TRBV6-1, with D possibly TRBD2 on 7 matching bases. Germline V gene lookup returns CDR1 MNHNS and CDR2 SASEGT. V was clipped by 7 bases and J by 4 bases, with 13 bases between them. This CDR3 has 14 residues. CDR3 DNA: TGTGCCAGCATCGAAGGGGGGGCCACCGGGGAGCTGTTTTTT. As protein: CASIEGGATGELFF.

This clonotype appeared a few times. The rearrangement links TRBV11-2 to TRBJ2-5; 8 nucleotides align to TRBD1. This CDR3 has 15 residues. The germline CDR1 and CDR2 sequences are SGHAT and FQNNGV. V was clipped by 5 bases and J by 4 bases; unmatched bases: 9. CDR3: CASSPSQGVVETQYF. The DNA for the CDR3 is TGTGCCAGCAGCCCCTCACAGGGGGTTGTAGAGACCCAGTACTTC.

This clonotype was picked up many times. This chain connects TRBV10-3 to TRBJ1-1, with unresolved D. The germline gives CDR1 ENHRY, CDR2 SYGVKD. The germline V and J ends were trimmed by 6 bases and 5 bases, with 13 bases remaining between them. This CDR3 is built from 13 residues. The CDR3 DNA reads TGTGCCATCAGACAGTCGGTCGGGACTGAAGCTTTCTTT. Translation: CAIRQSVGTEAFF.

The J gene is TRBJ1-2, the V gene TRBV7-9; D may be TRBD1 (5 bases). With 5 bases removed from V and 14 bases from J, the gap between germline ends came to 21 bases. The CDR3 length is 13 residues. In germline, CDR1 is SEHNR, CDR2 FQNEAQ (reference sequence). The CDR3 nucleotides are TGTGCCAGCAGCCAGGCCGGGACCTACGTTTGGACCTTC. This encodes CASSQAGTYVWTF.